This TCR beta chain was documented in a study of T-cell reconstitution after alpha-beta-depleted transplantation in children. Findings and caveats of the study: At the one-year point after transplant, T-cell counts and TCRbeta diversity were found to come mostly from T cells that had been newly produced. The origin of high day-60 TCRbeta diversity in some patients lay in surviving recipient T cells and thymic progenitors. Reportedly, alpha-beta T cells present about two months post-transplant originated from several hundred expanded clones of graft origin.

The CDR3 has 14 residues. V lost 1 base to trimming and J lost 7 bases, with 12 bases between them. Looked up from germline, CDR1 is SGHRS and CDR2 is YFSETQ. For TCRbeta, the library was prepared with unique molecular identifiers. TCRdb re-derived calls from the PCR reads in MiXCR, one entry per CDR3 protein. Of roughly 20,000 distinct CDR3 sequences listed, 13% are singletons. This clonotype is medium-sized (0.01 to 0.1%). Its antigen is unknown. The TCR originated in a female patient between 2 and 15 years old who had a stem cell transplant for congenital amegakaryocytic thrombocytopenia, so the T cells may come from the graft donor. The V gene is TRBV5-1, the J gene TRBJ1-5; a possible D gene is TRBD1 (5 bases). Sequenced here: PBMCs, mostly from graft donor cells, sampled 60 days after TCRalphabeta/CD19-depleted stem cell transplant. The CDR3 is CASSLSGDGQPQHF. As DNA, the CDR3 is TGCGCCAGCAGCTTGAGCGGGGACGGACAGCCCCAGCATTTT. The full variable domain, its missing parts supplied by reference TRBV5-1 and TRBJ1-5, is KAGVTQTPRYLIKTRGQQVTLSCSPISGHRSVSWYQQTPGQGLQFLFEYFSETQRNKGNFPGRFSGRQFSNSRSEMNVSTLELGDSALYLCASSLSGDGQPQHFGDGTRLSIL.